This T cell receptor (beta chain) was sequenced during a study of shared clonotypes between healthy human individuals. Profiling relied on immunoSEQ multiplex PCR, and the TCRdb table lists in-frame clones only, not all of them. The sample lists fewer than 700,000 clones, about 80% occurring once. The sample holds one count of this clone. V was pared by 6 bases and J by 2 bases, with 14 bases between. The CDR3 runs 14 residues. Germline assignment: CDR1 MNHEY and CDR2 SMNVEV (reference sequence). The sample was PBMCs. The sequence was obtained from a woman aged 40 to 55 in good health. Some clones in this sample may be carry-over from other donors' samples. The genes are TRBV27 and TRBJ2-7; unclear D gene. CDR3 amino acids: CASSVPYQPYEQYF. The DNA of the CDR3 is TGTGCCAGCAGCGTCCCTTATCAACCCTACGAGCAGTACTTC.